This T cell receptor (beta chain) was recovered during a study of cytomegalovirus exposure and HLA in healthy donors. Study outcomes and limitations: It emerged from a later analysis that several of the most significant clusters appeared to be linked to common viral pathogens. Reportedly, fewer N-insertions than the 666-donor mean appeared in an Asian-associated ancestry cluster in a later analysis. Some V segments could not be told apart, so they were left out, TRBV6-2 and TRBV6-3 among them.

Researchers ran the PCR with 60 Vbeta and 13 Jbeta primers. The table came from immunoSEQ multiplex PCR; TCRdb's copy has only in-frame clones and leaves some out. The sample consists of around 120,000 clones, around 76% of them appearing once. Germline CDR1 reads SQVTM; CDR2 reads ANQGSEA. V shed 6 bases, J shed 4 bases, and the junction held 7 bases outside the gene matches. The CDR3 is made up of 13 amino acids. Turning to this clone: Its antigen is undetermined.

The sequence was collected from a woman in her 50s in good health and CMV-seronegative. The chain uses TRBV29-1 and TRBJ2-5, with 8 nucleotides matching TRBD1. Sequences were obtained from PBMCs. The CDR3 DNA follows: TGCAGCGTCGATCAGGGGGCGGGAGAGACCCAGTACTTC. This sequence encodes CSVDQGAGETQYF.